The rows below give T cell receptor beta chains drawn from one sample of a study of resident and recirculating memory T cells in vitiligo. Repertoires were generated with immunoSEQ multiplex PCR, while TCRdb's copy carries only in-frame clones and drops some. The table includes roughly 80,000 clones, under 95% detected once. The sample was blood. Receptors were obtained from a male donor with vitiligo. CDR3s include the opening cysteine and the closing phenylalanine or tryptophan. The order of the fields is J gene, V gene, D gene, clone size, CDR3 protein, CDR3 DNA. D genes are given only for firm matches. Some rows have no size entry. The others give once, few or many, or a class for an expanded clone.

j_call: TRBJ1-2
v_call: TRBV10-3
d_call: .
clone_size: .
cdr3_aa: CAISDGLAVIYGYTF
cdr3_nt: TGTGCCATCAGTGATGGCTTGGCGGTAATCTATGGCTACACCTTC

j_call: TRBJ2-5
v_call: TRBV10-3
d_call: TRBD2
clone_size: .
cdr3_aa: CAISRQRGRGFQETQYF
cdr3_nt: TGTGCCATCAGCAGACAGCGGGGACGGGGTTTCCAAGAGACCCAGTACTTC

j_call: TRBJ2-1
v_call: TRBV29-1
d_call: .
clone_size: .
cdr3_aa: CSVVGPPNEQFF
cdr3_nt: TGCAGCGTTGTGGGGCCCCCCAATGAGCAGTTCTTC

j_call: TRBJ1-5
v_call: TRBV28
d_call: TRBD1
clone_size: once
cdr3_aa: CASSLWGRQGVQPQHF
cdr3_nt: TGTGCCAGCAGTTTATGGGGACGACAGGGGGTGCAGCCCCAGCATTTT

j_call: TRBJ2-7
v_call: TRBV28
d_call: TRBD2
clone_size: .
cdr3_aa: CASSPPAREANEQYF
cdr3_nt: TGTGCCAGCAGTCCTCCGGCGCGGGAGGCCAACGAGCAGTACTTC

j_call: TRBJ1-1
v_call: TRBV28
d_call: .
clone_size: .
cdr3_aa: CASSQHTSWNTEAFF
cdr3_nt: TGTGCCAGCAGTCAACATACTAGTTGGAACACTGAAGCTTTCTTT

j_call: TRBJ1-2
v_call: TRBV27
d_call: TRBD1
clone_size: .
cdr3_aa: CASSLVSGQGGYTF
cdr3_nt: TGTGCCAGCAGTTTAGTCTCTGGACAGGGCGGCTACACCTTC

j_call: TRBJ1-4
v_call: TRBV4-2
d_call: TRBD1
clone_size: once
cdr3_aa: CASSQKQGISEKLFF
cdr3_nt: TGTGCCAGCAGCCAGAAACAGGGGATCTCTGAAAAACTGTTTTTT

j_call: TRBJ2-6
v_call: TRBV7-2
d_call: TRBD1
clone_size: .
cdr3_aa: CASSRTGRTSGANVLTF
cdr3_nt: TGTGCCAGCAGCCGGACAGGGCGTACCTCTGGGGCCAACGTCCTGACTTTC

j_call: TRBJ2-7
v_call: TRBV4-1
d_call: TRBD2
clone_size: .
cdr3_aa: CASSQDPLAGGLREQYF
cdr3_nt: TGCGCCAGCAGCCAAGATCCCCTAGCGGGAGGGCTGAGGGAGCAGTACTTC

j_call: TRBJ2-3
v_call: TRBV27
d_call: TRBD2
clone_size: .
cdr3_aa: CASSPWTSGTDTQYF
cdr3_nt: TGTGCCAGCAGTCCCTGGACTAGCGGCACAGATACGCAGTATTTT